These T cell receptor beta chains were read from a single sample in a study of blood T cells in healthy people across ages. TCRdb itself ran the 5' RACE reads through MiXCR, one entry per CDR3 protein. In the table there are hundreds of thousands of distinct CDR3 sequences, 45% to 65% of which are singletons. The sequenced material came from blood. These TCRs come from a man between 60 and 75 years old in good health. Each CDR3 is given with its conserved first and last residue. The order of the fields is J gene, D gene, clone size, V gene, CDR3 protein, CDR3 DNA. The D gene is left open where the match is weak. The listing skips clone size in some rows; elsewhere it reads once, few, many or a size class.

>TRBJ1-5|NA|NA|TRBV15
CATSRDLNQPQHF
TGTGCCACCAGCAGAGATCTGAATCAGCCCCAGCATTTT
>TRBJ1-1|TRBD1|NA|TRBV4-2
CASSQRGQNTEAFF
TGTGCCAGCAGCCAAAGGGGGCAGAACACTGAAGCTTTCTTT
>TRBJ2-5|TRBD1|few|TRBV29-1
CSARVSGGGETQYF
TGCAGCGCCCGCGTATCAGGGGGCGGGGAGACCCAGTACTTC
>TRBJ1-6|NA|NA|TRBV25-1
CASSWVNSPLHF
TGTGCCAGCAGTTGGGTAAATTCACCCCTCCACTTT
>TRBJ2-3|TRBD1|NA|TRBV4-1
CASSQVGTGGEDTQYF
TGCGCCAGCAGCCAAGTAGGGACAGGGGGCGAAGATACGCAGTATTTT
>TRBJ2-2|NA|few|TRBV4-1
CASSQYDENTGELFF
TGCGCCAGCAGCCAATACGACGAGAACACCGGGGAGCTGTTTTTT
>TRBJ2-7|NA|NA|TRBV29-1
CSAIENYEQYF
TGCAGCGCCATCGAAAACTACGAGCAGTACTTC
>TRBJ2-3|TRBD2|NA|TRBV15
CATSRDLAGLIDTQYF
TGTGCCACCAGCAGAGATCTAGCGGGGCTGATAGATACGCAGTATTTT
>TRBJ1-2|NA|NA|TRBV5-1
CASSLGSGYGYTF
TGCGCCAGCAGCTTGGGTTCCGGTTACGGCTACACCTTC
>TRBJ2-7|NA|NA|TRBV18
CASSRGAQTYEQYF
TGTGCCAGCTCACGAGGGGCTCAAACCTACGAGCAGTACTTC
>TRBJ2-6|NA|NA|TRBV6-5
CASGQISGANVLTF
TGTGCCAGCGGGCAGATCTCTGGGGCCAACGTCCTGACTTTC
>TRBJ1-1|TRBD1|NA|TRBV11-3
CASSTGGRNTEAFF
TGTGCCAGCAGCACAGGGGGCCGCAACACTGAAGCTTTCTTT
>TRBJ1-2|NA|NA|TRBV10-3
CAISESRNRDLYYGYTF
TGTGCCATCAGTGAGTCGAGAAACAGGGACCTTTACTATGGCTACACCTTC
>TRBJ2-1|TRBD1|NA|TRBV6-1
CASSWDRSSYDEQFF
TGTGCCAGCAGTTGGGACAGGAGCTCCTACGATGAGCAGTTCTTC
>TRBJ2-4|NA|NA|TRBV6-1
CASSGQRYGGEQYF
TGTGCCAGCAGTGGACAGCGATACGGCGGGGAGCAGTACTTC
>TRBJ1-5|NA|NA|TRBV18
CASSPLPLRYQPQHF
TGTGCCAGCTCACCACTCCCCCTGAGATATCAGCCCCAGCATTTT
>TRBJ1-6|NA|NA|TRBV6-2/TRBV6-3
CASSYSILGGFHF
TGTGCCAGCAGTTACTCGATTCTCGGAGGGTTCCACTTT
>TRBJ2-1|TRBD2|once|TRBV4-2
CASSPRSSGGAGKEQFF
TGTGCCAGCAGCCCCCGGTCTAGCGGGGGGGCAGGGAAGGAGCAGTTCTTC
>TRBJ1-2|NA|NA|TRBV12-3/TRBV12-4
CASSFKEGPYGYTF
TGTGCCAGCAGTTTTAAAGAGGGGCCCTATGGCTACACCTTC
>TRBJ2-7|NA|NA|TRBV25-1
CASSRGRAEQYF
TGTGCCAGCAGTAGGGGAAGGGCCGAGCAGTACTTC
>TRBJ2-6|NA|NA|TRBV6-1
CASSESGIAGANVLTF
TGTGCCAGCAGTGAATCAGGGATCGCTGGGGCCAACGTCCTGACTTTC
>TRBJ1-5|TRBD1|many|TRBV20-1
CSARANRGPSNQPQHF
TGCAGTGCTAGAGCGAACAGGGGGCCTAGCAATCAGCCCCAGCATTTT
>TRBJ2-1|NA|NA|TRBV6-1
CASRSGTRSSYNEQFF
TGTGCCAGCAGATCCGGGACCCGAAGCTCCTACAATGAGCAGTTCTTC
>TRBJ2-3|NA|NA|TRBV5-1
CASIRAPSTDTQYF
TGCGCCAGCATCAGGGCTCCTAGCACAGATACGCAGTATTTT
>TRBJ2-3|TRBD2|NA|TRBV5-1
CASSSDWGGDTQYF
TGCGCCAGCAGCTCGGATTGGGGGGGAGATACACAGTATTTT
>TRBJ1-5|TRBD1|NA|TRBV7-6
CASSLHFKRTGPTIPLSNQPQHF
TGTGCCAGCAGCTTACATTTTAAAAGGACAGGACCCACAATCCCCCTTAGCAATCAGCCCCAGCATTTT
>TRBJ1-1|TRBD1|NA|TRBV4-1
CASSQLAQSTGGTEAFF
TGCGCCAGCAGCCAACTAGCGCAATCGACAGGGGGCACTGAAGCTTTCTTT